This paragraph covers one T cell receptor beta chain sequence. This record comes from a study of blood T cell repertoires in COVID-19. The wider study: Both acute and convalescent COVID-19 samples were obtained from the United States, Italy and Spain.

CDR1 SGHDN and CDR2 FVKESK come from the germline V gene. V lost 1 base, J lost 1 base, and 11 bases lay in between. This CDR3 spans 15 amino acids. Sequencing was performed with immunoSEQ multiplex PCR; in TCRdb, only in-frame clones are kept and a portion is missing. This table holds tens of thousands of clones, around 89% found once. The sequence came from a man between 60 and 75 years old with acute or convalescent COVID-19. The chain joins TRBV14 to TRBJ2-7; TRBD2 is a possible D gene (6 bases). The sequencing input was peripheral blood. The CDR3 reads CASSQGWGLSYEQYF. In DNA, the CDR3 is TGTGCCAGCAGCCAAGGTTGGGGACTTTCCTACGAGCAGTACTTC. The complete variable domain, with remaining parts taken from reference TRBV14 and TRBJ2-7, reads EAGVTQFPSHSVIEKGQTVTLRCDPISGHDNLYWYRRVMGKEIKFLLHFVKESKQDESGMPNNRFLAERTGGTYSTLKVQPAELEDSGVYFCASSQGWGLSYEQYFGPGTRLTVT.